This T cell receptor beta chain was captured by sequencing in a study of OX40 agonist ivuxolimab in advanced cancers. The CDR3 consists of 14 residues. From germline, CDR1 is SEHNR and CDR2 FQNEAQ (reference sequence). V was pared by 1 base and J by 5 bases, with 8 bases between. The repertoire was sequenced with immunoSEQ multiplex PCR; TCRdb's copy has only in-frame clones and lacks some. The sample records 60,000 to 100,000 clones, about 90% being singletons. The material sequenced was CD4+ or CD8+ T cells sorted from blood, taken in a trial of the OX40 agonist ivuxolimab. J is TRBJ2-2 and V is TRBV7-9; D remains ambiguous. The sequence was collected from an adult with an advanced solid tumor such as melanoma, head and neck, liver or kidney cancer. The CDR3 is CASSLGFQTGELFF. The CDR3 DNA is TGTGCCAGCAGCTTAGGGTTCCAAACCGGGGAGCTGTTTTTT.